This T cell receptor (beta chain) was sequenced for a study of OX40 agonist ivuxolimab in advanced cancers. Clones were sequenced by immunoSEQ multiplex PCR, and TCRdb holds only the in-frame ones, with some missing. The repertoire holds 99,000 or so clones, with roughly 94% as singletons. This clonotype originated in an adult with an advanced solid tumor such as melanoma, head and neck, liver or kidney cancer. The starting material was CD4+ or CD8+ T cells sorted from blood, obtained in a trial of the OX40 agonist ivuxolimab.

The CDR3 region is CATSRLTRQGTYEQYF. The CDR3 DNA is TGTGCCACCAGCAGGCTAACCCGACAGGGAACCTACGAGCAGTACTTC. The chain employs TRBV15 and TRBJ2-7; 7 nucleotides align to TRBD1. Germline V CDR1 and CDR2: LNHNV, YYDKDF (reference sequence). After removal of 3 bases from V and 2 bases from J, the junction contained 10 bases not matched to a gene. The CDR3 is 16 amino acids.